These 24 T cell receptor beta chains originate from one sample sequenced in a study of shared clonotypes between healthy human individuals. Clones were sequenced by immunoSEQ multiplex PCR, and TCRdb holds only the in-frame ones, with some missing. The data show about 1 million clones, with approximately 70% seen just once and roughly 1.5% held by the top ten. The sequencing input was memory CD4+ T cells sorted from blood. Stated subset: CD45RA-negative fraction. These receptors all come from a man younger than 35 in good health.

This chain uses TRBV9 with TRBJ2-4, with D unclear. The CDR3 has 13 residues. The germline V gene has CDR1 SGDLS and CDR2 YYNGEE. The germline V and J ends were trimmed by 2 bases and 3 bases, with 6 bases remaining between them. The CDR3 coding sequence is TGTGCCAGCAGCGTTGGTGACAAAAACATTCAGTACTTC. It encodes CASSVGDKNIQYF.

The CDR3 coding sequence is TGCGCCAGCAGCCAAGATTCTGGGGACGGGACTGAAGCTTTCTTT. This gives the protein CASSQDSGDGTEAFF. This chain joins TRBV4-3 and TRBJ1-1, with D possibly matching TRBD1 (5 bases). V lost 0 bases and J lost 5, with 13 bases in between. Germline-derived CDR1 and CDR2 are LGHNA and YSLEER. This CDR3 is 15 amino acids long.

V usage is TRBV11-2 and J usage is TRBJ2-2; TRBD2 might be the D (6 bases). Trimming removed 0 bases at V and 1 base at J, with 6 bases between. Germline values: CDR1 SGHAT, CDR2 FQNNGV. CDR3 length: 15 amino acids. The CDR3 loop is CASSLERGNTGELFF. Written as DNA, the CDR3 is TGTGCCAGCAGCTTAGAGCGGGGGAACACCGGGGAGCTGTTTTTT.

The V and J genes are TRBV28 and TRBJ1-1; possibly TRBD1 for D (6 bases). The germline V gene encodes CDR1 MDHEN and CDR2 SYDVKM. The CDR3 spans 13 residues. V dropped 8 bases and J dropped 5 bases, with 15 bases sitting between them. DNA of the CDR3: TGTGCCAGCCGAGGGGGGGGGCGAACTGAAGCTTTCTTT. Amino acid sequence: CASRGGGRTEAFF.

J is TRBJ1-2 and V is TRBV9; TRBD1 might be the D (6 bases). Between the trimmed V and J ends, which lost 4 bases and 1 base, there was a span of 11 bases. Germline CDR1 SGDLS, CDR2 YYNGEE. This CDR3 is built from 14 residues. CDR3 amino acids: CASSPGQFNYGYTF. The CDR3 coding sequence is TGTGCCAGCAGCCCAGGACAGTTTAACTATGGCTACACCTTC.

Written as DNA, the CDR3 is TGTGCCACCAGCAGAGATAGGGGATCGGGAAACATTCAGTACTTC. Encoded protein: CATSRDRGSGNIQYF. This chain links TRBV15 with TRBJ2-4, with D possibly being TRBD1 (5 bases). From germline, CDR1 is LNHNV and CDR2 YYDKDF (reference sequence). Trimming pared 0 bases from V and 6 bases from J, leaving 12 bases between. The CDR3 runs 15 residues.

Regarding this clone: Other nucleotide sequences in the sample specify the same CDR3. This sequence joins TRBV6-1 and TRBJ1-1, with D perhaps matching TRBD1 (5 bases). Germline assignment: CDR1 MNHNS and CDR2 SASEGT. CDR3 length: 14 amino acids. Trimming pared 4 bases from V and 1 base from J, leaving 10 bases between. The CDR3 DNA follows: TGTGCCAGCAGTGGCTTGGGGGGGAACACTGAAGCTTTCTTT. It is translated as CASSGLGGNTEAFF.

The chain joins TRBV7-8 to TRBJ1-6; D gene ambiguous. Germline V lookup: CDR1 SGHVS, CDR2 FQNEAQ. The CDR3 runs to 15 residues. V was trimmed by 6 bases and J by 2 bases, leaving 11 bases between them. This chain's CDR3 is CASRDFGPYNSPLHF. The CDR3 nucleotides are TGTGCCAGCAGGGATTTTGGGCCCTATAATTCACCCCTCCACTTT.

The chain uses TRBV6-1 and TRBJ2-7; D possibly corresponds to TRBD2 (5 bases). Germline CDR1 reads MNHNS; CDR2 reads SASEGT. The CDR3 has 12 amino acids. Trimming pared 5 bases from V and 3 bases from J, leaving 8 bases between. CDR3: CASSTRNYEQYF. The CDR3 nucleotides read TGTGCCAGCAGTACTAGGAACTACGAGCAGTACTTC.

V is TRBV30 and J is TRBJ1-5; 7 positions match TRBD1. V trimming: 0 bases; J trimming: 9 bases; junction bases outside the gene matches: 5. The CDR3 runs to 13 residues. The germline V gene has CDR1 GTSNPN and CDR2 SVGIG (reference sequence). CDR3 in amino acids: CAWSVEGAGPQHF. The CDR3 coding sequence is TGTGCCTGGAGTGTCGAGGGGGCAGGGCCCCAGCATTTT.

The chain is built from TRBV5-4 and TRBJ1-2; D is ambiguous. Germline lookup yields CDR1 SGHNT and CDR2 YYREEE (reference sequence). The CDR3 is 14 amino acids. V was shortened by 0 bases and J by 6 bases, with 12 bases between the two germline ends. CDR3 sequence reads: CASSLERGWDGYTF. CDR3 DNA sequence: TGTGCCAGCAGCTTGGAGCGGGGATGGGATGGCTACACCTTC. Looking up the rest from reference TRBV5-4 and TRBJ1-2 gives the full variable domain: ETGVTQSPTHLIKTRGQQVTLRCSSQSGHNTVSWYQQALGQGPQFIFQYYREEENGRGNFPPRFSGLQFPNYSSELNVNALELDDSALYLCASSLERGWDGYTFGSGTRLTVV.

The chain uses TRBV6-5 and TRBJ2-7; the D gene is possibly TRBD2 (6 bases). This CDR3 has 13 residues. CDR1 MNHEY and CDR2 SVGAGI come from the germline V gene. Trimming stripped 7 bases from V and 2 bases from J, with 12 bases between. Here the CDR3 DNA reads TGTGCCAGCACCTCGGGAGATACCTACGAGCAGTACTTC. This sequence encodes CASTSGDTYEQYF.

The chain recombines TRBV4-1 with TRBJ2-1; the D call may be TRBD1 or TRBD2 (6 bases each). Germline V lookup: CDR1 MGHRA, CDR2 YSYEKL. CDR3 length: 15 amino acids. V lost 2 bases and J lost 8, with 16 bases in between. CDR3 protein: CASSQWGAKVYEQFF. In nucleotides, the CDR3 is TGCGCCAGCAGCCAATGGGGGGCGAAGGTATATGAGCAGTTCTTC.

The chain uses TRBV19 and TRBJ1-4; D is perhaps TRBD1 (5 bases). This CDR3 has 13 amino acids. Germline V CDR1 and CDR2: LNHDA, SQIVND (reference sequence). Between the trimmed V and J ends, which lost 7 bases and 3 bases, there was a span of 9 bases. The CDR3 loop reads CASTRGSNEKLFF. In DNA form, the CDR3 reads TGTGCCAGTACGAGGGGCTCTAATGAAAAACTGTTTTTT.

This clone was detected a few times. The rearrangement uses TRBV7-8 and TRBJ2-5; maybe TRBD2 (5 bases). The end of the DNA is better explained by TRBJ2-7, so the J call may be wrong. CDR3 length: 12 residues. Germline CDR1 SGHVS, CDR2 FQNEAQ. CDR3 in amino acids: CASRGRGYEQYF. Here the CDR3 DNA reads TGTGCCAGCAGGGGTCGGGGCTACGAGCAGTACTTC.

The chain employs TRBV5-6 and TRBJ2-2, with D perhaps matching TRBD1 or TRBD2 (5 bases each). CDR3 length: 14 residues. The germline V gene encodes CDR1 SGHDT and CDR2 YYEEEE. Trimming stripped 0 bases from V and 4 bases from J, with 7 bases between. Written as DNA, the CDR3 is TGTGCCAGCAGCTTGGCGGGGACCACCGGGGAGCTGTTTTTT. Translating gives CASSLAGTTGELFF.

The genes are TRBV5-1 and TRBJ2-2; 12 nucleotides agree with TRBD1. V was clipped by 3 bases and J by 5 bases; unmatched bases: 5. The CDR3 loop spans 16 amino acids. The V gene's germline CDR1 is SGHRS and CDR2 YFSETQ. The CDR3 DNA is TGCGCCAGCAGCTACGGGGACAGGGGGCTGACCGGGGAGCTGTTTTTT. Protein product: CASSYGDRGLTGELFF.

The chain is built from TRBV6-5 and TRBJ2-5; D call uncertain. Looked up from germline, CDR1 is MNHEY and CDR2 is SVGAGI. The CDR3 is 12 amino acids. Trimming took 8 bases from V and 9 from J, leaving 16 bases between them. The CDR3 loop is CASRPSDGAQYF. The CDR3 DNA follows: TGTGCCAGCCGCCCCTCTGATGGGGCCCAGTACTTC.

The rearrangement uses TRBV28 and TRBJ1-5; perhaps TRBD1 as D (5 bases). Trimming took off 3 bases at V and 6 bases at J, with 18 bases between the two ends. This CDR3 is built from 16 residues. CDR1 and CDR2 from the germline V gene are MDHEN and SYDVKM. The CDR3 region is CASSFRERGRGQPQHF. The CDR3 DNA reads TGTGCCAGCAGTTTTAGGGAGAGGGGAAGAGGTCAGCCCCAGCATTTT.

This clone is a singleton in its sample. The chain combines TRBV6-1 with TRBJ2-5; D not resolved. Per the germline V gene, CDR1 is MNHNS and CDR2 is SASEGT. The CDR3 runs to 15 residues. V was clipped by 3 bases and J by 2 bases, with 13 bases between them. Written as DNA, the CDR3 is TGTGCCAGCAGTGAGAGTCTGGGGTTTCAAGAGACCCAGTACTTC. Amino acids: CASSESLGFQETQYF.

The J gene is TRBJ2-5, the V gene TRBV6-1; D may be TRBD1 or TRBD2 (6 bases each). Trimming took 4 bases from V and 3 from J, leaving 12 bases between them. This CDR3 contains 14 residues. The germline V gene encodes CDR1 MNHNS and CDR2 SASEGT. The CDR3 reads CASSGGGTKETQYF. The DNA of the CDR3 is TGTGCCAGCAGTGGCGGCGGGACAAAAGAGACCCAGTACTTC.

This clone turned up a few times. The chain carries TRBV2 and TRBJ2-7; D might be TRBD2 (7 bases). There are 14 residues in the CDR3. In germline, CDR1 is SNHLY, CDR2 FYNNEI. V was clipped by 3 bases and J by 2 bases, with 11 bases between them. DNA for the CDR3: TGTGCCAGCAGTGAGAGGGGGGGAGCCTACGAGCAGTACTTC. Translation: CASSERGGAYEQYF.

V gene TRBV5-1 combines with J gene TRBJ2-5; D gene uncertain. The V end was cut by 0 bases, the J end by 0 bases, with 12 bases between. Germline-derived CDR1 and CDR2 are SGHRS and YFSETQ. This CDR3 contains 16 residues. DNA of the CDR3: TGCGCCAGCAGCTTGGCCGTAGGCCTGTACCAAGAGACCCAGTACTTC. It is translated as CASSLAVGLYQETQYF.

This chain connects TRBV11-1 to TRBJ2-7, with TRBD1 matching over 7 bases. From germline, CDR1 is SGHAT and CDR2 FQDESV (reference sequence). The V segment lost 3 bases and the J segment 3 bases; nucleotides outside the gene matches: 20. There are 19 residues in the CDR3. The CDR3 loop is CASSFPSPRDRVLYYEQYF. In DNA, the CDR3 is TGTGCCAGCAGCTTTCCCTCCCCTCGAGACAGGGTTCTTTACTACGAGCAGTACTTC.